The rows below give T cell receptor beta chains drawn from one sample of a study of T cell repertoires in cytomegalovirus infection. TCRdb passed the reads through MiXCR, listing each CDR3 protein once. This table has under 130,000 distinct CDR3 sequences, approximately 45% appearing once. These TCRs are of unknown antigen specificity. The specimen was CD8+ T cells from cultured PBMCs, collected from culture after CMV antigen stimulation. The receptors were gathered from a human donor in good health (CMV status not recorded). Some clones in this sample may be carry-over from other donors' samples. Both conserved end residues are part of each CDR3. The D gene is left open where the match is weak. Part of the rows lack a size; the others show once, few, many or a class for expanded clones.

d_call: -
j_call: TRBJ2-2
v_call: TRBV6-1
clone_size: -
cdr3_nt: TGTGCCAGCAGTGAGGGTAGGGACGTGCGACGAGGGGAGCTGTTTTTT
cdr3_aa: CASSEGRDVRRGELFF

d_call: -
j_call: TRBJ1-1
v_call: TRBV7-8
clone_size: many
cdr3_nt: TGTGCCAGCAGCTTAGCGCCCCAGGACACTGAAGCTTTCTTT
cdr3_aa: CASSLAPQDTEAFF

d_call: TRBD2
j_call: TRBJ2-7
v_call: TRBV28
clone_size: -
cdr3_nt: TGTGCCAGCAGTCCTACTAGCGGCCTGGCAACCTACGAGCAGTACTTC
cdr3_aa: CASSPTSGLATYEQYF

d_call: -
j_call: TRBJ1-1
v_call: TRBV7-2
clone_size: few
cdr3_nt: TGTGCCAGCAGCTTCGACCTAAGGAGGGAGGAGATGAACACTGAAGCTTTCTTT
cdr3_aa: CASSFDLRREEMNTEAFF

d_call: -
j_call: TRBJ1-5
v_call: TRBV3-1
clone_size: few
cdr3_nt: TGTGCCAGCAGCCAAGAGCCCCCGGCGGGCAATCAGCCCCAGCATTTT
cdr3_aa: CASSQEPPAGNQPQHF

d_call: -
j_call: TRBJ2-7
v_call: TRBV7-9
clone_size: few
cdr3_nt: TGTGCCAGCAGCGACGGACTGATCTACGAGCAGTACTTC
cdr3_aa: CASSDGLIYEQYF

d_call: -
j_call: TRBJ2-1
v_call: TRBV29-1
clone_size: -
cdr3_nt: TGCAGCGTTGAAGATACGCGCGAAAGCTCCTACAATGAGCAGTTCTTC
cdr3_aa: CSVEDTRESSYNEQFF

d_call: -
j_call: TRBJ1-2
v_call: TRBV7-2
clone_size: few
cdr3_nt: TGTGCCAGCAGCTTAGTTCGTTTGGCAGTACCTAACTATGGCTACACCTTC
cdr3_aa: CASSLVRLAVPNYGYTF

d_call: -
j_call: TRBJ1-5
v_call: TRBV20-1
clone_size: -
cdr3_nt: TGCAGTGCCCCTGAGGGGCGAGGGCAGCCCCAGCATTTT
cdr3_aa: CSAPEGRGQPQHF

d_call: -
j_call: TRBJ2-2
v_call: TRBV27
clone_size: many
cdr3_nt: TGTGCCAGCAGTTCGTCTTCAGGGGTCCGGCACCGGACCGGGGAGCTGTTTTTT
cdr3_aa: CASSSSSGVRHRTGELFF

d_call: -
j_call: TRBJ2-3
v_call: TRBV20-1
clone_size: -
cdr3_nt: TGCAGTGCCCGGCGGGGCGGGGCGAGCACAGATACGCAGTATTTT
cdr3_aa: CSARRGGASTDTQYF

d_call: -
j_call: TRBJ2-2
v_call: TRBV12-3/TRBV12-4
clone_size: few
cdr3_nt: TGTGCCAGCAACCAACCCTCCGGGGAGGCCGGGGAGCTGTTTTTT
cdr3_aa: CASNQPSGEAGELFF

d_call: -
j_call: TRBJ1-4
v_call: TRBV7-9
clone_size: many
cdr3_nt: TGTGCCAGCAGTTCGGGACACCATAATGAAAAACTGTTTTTT
cdr3_aa: CASSSGHHNEKLFF

d_call: TRBD1
j_call: TRBJ1-1
v_call: TRBV7-6
clone_size: -
cdr3_nt: TGTGCCAGCCGCGGGGGACAGACGAACACTGAAGCTTTCTTT
cdr3_aa: CASRGGQTNTEAFF

d_call: -
j_call: TRBJ1-5
v_call: TRBV25-1
clone_size: -
cdr3_nt: TGTGCCAGCAGTGAATTGGGCGCGCAGCCCCAGCATTTT
cdr3_aa: CASSELGAQPQHF

d_call: TRBD2
j_call: TRBJ2-3
v_call: TRBV12-3/TRBV12-4
clone_size: -
cdr3_nt: TGTGCCAGCAGCTTGAACCTTGGACTAGCGGCTAGCACAGATACGCAGTATTTT
cdr3_aa: CASSLNLGLAASTDTQYF

d_call: TRBD1
j_call: TRBJ2-3
v_call: TRBV10-3
clone_size: few
cdr3_nt: TGTGCCATCAGTGCGGGACAGTCCACAGATACGCAGTATTTT
cdr3_aa: CAISAGQSTDTQYF

d_call: TRBD2
j_call: TRBJ2-7
v_call: TRBV4-1
clone_size: few
cdr3_nt: TGCGCCAGCAGCCAAGAGGGGGGGACCTACGAGCAGTACTTC
cdr3_aa: CASSQEGGTYEQYF

d_call: -
j_call: TRBJ2-1
v_call: TRBV27
clone_size: -
cdr3_nt: TGTGCCAGCAGTTTATCTTCCCAGTACAATGAGCAGTTCTTC
cdr3_aa: CASSLSSQYNEQFF

d_call: TRBD2
j_call: TRBJ2-3
v_call: TRBV15
clone_size: -
cdr3_nt: TGTGCCACCGCCTTACGGGGGGGGGGCACAGATACGCAGTATTTT
cdr3_aa: CATALRGGGTDTQYF

d_call: TRBD2
j_call: TRBJ2-7
v_call: TRBV7-9
clone_size: -
cdr3_nt: TGTGCCAGCAGCACCGGGACTAGCGTTGGTGACGAGCAGTACTTC
cdr3_aa: CASSTGTSVGDEQYF

d_call: TRBD2
j_call: TRBJ2-7
v_call: TRBV6-1
clone_size: many
cdr3_nt: TGTGCCAGCAGTTCCGGGACTAGCGGGGCCTACGAGCAGTACTTC
cdr3_aa: CASSSGTSGAYEQYF

d_call: -
j_call: TRBJ2-7
v_call: TRBV10-3
clone_size: many
cdr3_nt: TGTGCCATCAGTGAGGGAGACTACGAGCAGTACTTC
cdr3_aa: CAISEGDYEQYF

d_call: -
j_call: TRBJ1-5
v_call: TRBV15
clone_size: many
cdr3_nt: TGTGCCACCAGCACCTCGATCAGTCAGCCCCAGCATTTT
cdr3_aa: CATSTSISQPQHF

d_call: -
j_call: TRBJ1-2
v_call: TRBV6-5
clone_size: many
cdr3_nt: TGTGCCAGCTTCTATTCGTTCCGACAGCCGGGATTCGGAGGCTACACCTTC
cdr3_aa: CASFYSFRQPGFGGYTF

d_call: -
j_call: TRBJ1-1
v_call: TRBV27
clone_size: -
cdr3_nt: TGTGCCAGCAGTTTAGCCTTGACCCTTAAAAACACTGAAGCTTTCTTT
cdr3_aa: CASSLALTLKNTEAFF

d_call: TRBD1
j_call: TRBJ2-3
v_call: TRBV19
clone_size: -
cdr3_nt: TGTGCCAGTATGTATTCGGGACAGGGCGTAGTAACAGATACGCAGTATTTT
cdr3_aa: CASMYSGQGVVTDTQYF

d_call: TRBD2
j_call: TRBJ2-1
v_call: TRBV7-8
clone_size: -
cdr3_nt: TGTGCCAGCAGCTCACTAGCGGGGGGCGTGGATGAGCAGTTCTTC
cdr3_aa: CASSSLAGGVDEQFF

d_call: TRBD1
j_call: TRBJ1-2
v_call: TRBV11-2
clone_size: medium-sized
cdr3_nt: TGTGCCAGCAGCTTATATTTTTCGAGGACAGGGGGGGACTATGGCTACACCTTC
cdr3_aa: CASSLYFSRTGGDYGYTF

d_call: -
j_call: TRBJ2-2
v_call: TRBV12-3/TRBV12-4
clone_size: few
cdr3_nt: TGTGCCAGCACTTGGGGGGTGTCCGGGGAGCTGTTTTTT
cdr3_aa: CASTWGVSGELFF

d_call: TRBD1
j_call: TRBJ1-1
v_call: TRBV13
clone_size: -
cdr3_nt: TGTGCCAGCAGGGACAGGAGGGACACTGAAGCTTTCTTT
cdr3_aa: CASRDRRDTEAFF

d_call: -
j_call: TRBJ1-5
v_call: TRBV6-1
clone_size: -
cdr3_nt: TGTGCCAGCAGTCTCTTGGACGTGGCGGGACAGCCCCAGCATTTT
cdr3_aa: CASSLLDVAGQPQHF

d_call: -
j_call: TRBJ2-1
v_call: TRBV28
clone_size: medium-sized
cdr3_nt: TGTGCCAGCAGTTTTGAGGGGACCCCCTACAATGAGCAGTTCTTC
cdr3_aa: CASSFEGTPYNEQFF

d_call: TRBD1
j_call: TRBJ2-7
v_call: TRBV15
clone_size: -
cdr3_nt: TGTGCCACCAGCAGGGACAGGTTCTACGAGCAGTACTTC
cdr3_aa: CATSRDRFYEQYF

d_call: -
j_call: TRBJ2-1
v_call: TRBV15
clone_size: -
cdr3_nt: TGTGCCACCAGCGGCGCCTCGGACGGTAGCTCCTACAATGAGCAGTTCTTC
cdr3_aa: CATSGASDGSSYNEQFF

d_call: -
j_call: TRBJ2-7
v_call: TRBV15
clone_size: -
cdr3_nt: TGTGCCACCAGCAGACAGAGCTCCTACGAGCAGTACTTC
cdr3_aa: CATSRQSSYEQYF

d_call: TRBD1
j_call: TRBJ1-2
v_call: TRBV27
clone_size: -
cdr3_nt: TGTGCCAGCAGTTTAGTTAGGGGGCTTAACTATGGCTACACCTTC
cdr3_aa: CASSLVRGLNYGYTF

d_call: TRBD1
j_call: TRBJ1-1
v_call: TRBV12-3/TRBV12-4
clone_size: -
cdr3_nt: TGTGCCAGCAGACTTCAGGGGGTGATCACTGAAGCTTTCTTT
cdr3_aa: CASRLQGVITEAFF

d_call: -
j_call: TRBJ1-1
v_call: TRBV29-1
clone_size: -
cdr3_nt: TGCAGCGTTACGACAGGAAACACTGAAGCTTTCTTT
cdr3_aa: CSVTTGNTEAFF

d_call: -
j_call: TRBJ2-2
v_call: TRBV5-4
clone_size: -
cdr3_nt: TGTGCCAGCAGCTCCGACAGCGGGGAGCTGTTTTTT
cdr3_aa: CASSSDSGELFF

d_call: -
j_call: TRBJ2-7
v_call: TRBV5-3
clone_size: few
cdr3_nt: TGTGCCAGCAGCCATTTTTCGGTTTCCTACGAGCAGTACTTC
cdr3_aa: CASSHFSVSYEQYF

d_call: -
j_call: TRBJ2-6
v_call: TRBV28
clone_size: few
cdr3_nt: TGTGCCAGCAGTCCCCCGTCGGACGCTGGTCCCAACGTCCTGACTTTC
cdr3_aa: CASSPPSDAGPNVLTF